These 24 T cell receptor beta chains share one sample of origin, sequenced in a study of T cell responses to AZD1222 COVID-19 vaccine. The data were produced by immunoSEQ multiplex PCR, yet TCRdb's version contains in-frame clones alone and is incomplete. This sample carries approximately 110,000 clones, more than 75% of them seen once, and the ten largest clones take about 9.1%. The source material was peripheral blood, sampled on day 0 of AZD1222 vaccination. Receptors were obtained from an adult in good health.

This clone was recorded once. The CDR3 is CASKGAGVGQETQYF. As DNA, the CDR3 is TGCGCCAGCAAAGGTGCGGGAGTAGGACAAGAGACCCAGTACTTC. The chain employs TRBV10-2 and TRBJ2-5; 7 bases match TRBD2. Germline V lookup: CDR1 WSHSY, CDR2 SAAADI. This CDR3 has 15 amino acids. V was pared by 7 bases and J by 2 bases, with 10 bases of the junction left unmatched.

The chain combines TRBV6-5 with TRBJ2-3, with D tentatively TRBD2 (7 bases). From germline, CDR1 is MNHEY and CDR2 SVGAGI. The V and J ends lost 8 bases and 4 bases respectively, with 16 bases between them. This CDR3 spans 14 amino acids. The CDR3 sequence: CASLPGRGSDTQYF. The CDR3 DNA follows: TGTGCCAGCCTCCCGGGGAGGGGGTCAGATACGCAGTATTTT.

The V gene is TRBV30, the J gene TRBJ2-7; possible D gene TRBD2, 6 bases. The CDR3 length is 12 residues. The germline CDR1 and CDR2 sequences are GTSNPN and SVGIG (reference sequence). V shed 2 bases and J shed 7 bases, with 12 bases lying between them. CDR3 in DNA: TGTGCCTGGAGTAGGAGGGGTGGGGAGCAGTACTTC. This translates into CAWSRRGGEQYF.

The chain has TRBV5-4 and TRBJ2-2; D might be TRBD1 or TRBD2, each matching 6 bases. The V gene's germline CDR1 is SGHNT and CDR2 YYREEE (reference sequence). V lost 0 bases and J 4 bases, leaving 13 bases between the germline ends. This CDR3 spans 16 amino acids. The CDR3 DNA sequence: TGTGCCAGCAGCTTGGACGGGGGCATCGGCACCGGGGAGCTGTTTTTT. Encoded protein: CASSLDGGIGTGELFF.

V gene TRBV28 combines with J gene TRBJ1-1; D remains unclear. The CDR3 covers 10 residues. V was shortened by 4 bases and J by 3 bases, with 0 bases between the two germline ends. Germline assignment: CDR1 MDHEN and CDR2 SYDVKM. Here the CDR3 reads CASSYTEAFF. CDR3 in DNA: TGTGCCAGCAGTTACACTGAAGCTTTCTTT.

CDR3 protein: CASSEPGTLQETQYF. CDR3 nucleotide sequence: TGTGCCAGCAGCGAGCCCGGGACTCTACAAGAGACCCAGTACTTC. This chain links TRBV21-1 with TRBJ2-5; the DNA was not compared with TRBD2, the D call given in the table. TRBV21-1 corresponds to a pseudogene. The length of the CDR3 is 15 residues.

J is TRBJ2-7 and V is TRBV6-5; no reliable D call. The V gene lost 5 bases and the J gene lost 2 bases, with 13 bases spanning the gap. Germline CDR1 reads MNHEY; CDR2 reads SVGAGI. The CDR3 loop spans 14 amino acids. CDR3 residues: CASSRMGNPYEQYF. CDR3 nucleotide sequence: TGTGCCAGCAGTAGGATGGGCAATCCCTACGAGCAGTACTTC.

The chain couples TRBV3-1 (or the pseudogene TRBV3-2) to TRBJ2-1; D possibly matches TRBD1 or TRBD2 (5 bases each). Germline loops: CDR1 LGHDT, CDR2 YNNKEL (reference sequence). The CDR3 extends over 13 amino acids. Trimming shortened V by 1 base and J by 9 bases, and 10 bases separated the two germline ends. CDR3 sequence (DNA): TGTGCCAGCAGCCAAGGAGCTGGGGGTGAGCAGTTCTTC. Residues: CASSQGAGGEQFF.

The chain links TRBV14 to TRBJ2-3; 8 bases are a match to TRBD2. V was clipped by 0 bases and J by 1 base; unmatched bases: 6. Germline values: CDR1 SGHDN, CDR2 FVKESK. This CDR3 is built from 17 residues. CDR3 protein: CASSQDRKLAGTDTQYF. The CDR3 DNA follows: TGTGCCAGCAGCCAAGATCGAAAACTAGCGGGCACAGATACGCAGTATTTT.

CDR3 DNA sequence: TGTGCCAGCAGCCACCAGGGGCCTGAGCAGTTCTTC. Its protein is CASSHQGPEQFF. The J gene is TRBJ2-1, the V gene TRBV25-1; TRBD1 is a possible D gene (6 bases). This CDR3 contains 12 residues. The germline CDR1 and CDR2 sequences are MGHDK and SYGVNS. Trimming removed 6 bases from V and 9 bases from J, with 12 bases in between. The full variable domain, rest sourced from reference TRBV25-1 and TRBJ2-1, is EADIYQTPRYLVIGTGKKITLECSQTMGHDKMYWYQQDPGMELHLIHYSYGVNSTEKGDLSSESTVSRIRTEHFPLTLESARPSHTSQYLCASSHQGPEQFFGPGTRLTVL.

The rearrangement links TRBV28 to TRBJ1-5, with 9 bases aligning to TRBD1. This CDR3 is 15 amino acids long. CDR1 is MDHEN, CDR2 SYDVKM, per germline. The V and J ends lost 3 bases and 6 bases, in that order; junction bases with no gene match: 6. Written as DNA, the CDR3 is TGTGCCAGCAGTTTGGGGGACAGGGTGCGTCAGCCCCAGCATTTT. It yields the protein CASSLGDRVRQPQHF.

The chain has TRBV5-8 and TRBJ2-7; D remains unclear. In germline, CDR1 is SGHTS, CDR2 YDEGEE. V was pared by 0 bases and J by 1 base, with 8 bases between. This CDR3 region has 14 residues. The CDR3 reads CASSLGVNSYEQYF. The CDR3 DNA reads as TGTGCCAGCAGCTTGGGTGTTAATTCCTACGAGCAGTACTTC.

The chain carries TRBV5-1 and TRBJ1-6; D is uncertain. The CDR3 covers 13 residues. V was pared by 1 base and J by 3 bases, with 2 bases between. The germline V gene encodes CDR1 SGHRS and CDR2 YFSETQ. In nucleotides, the CDR3 is TGCGCCAGCAGCTTGAACTATAATTCACCCCTCCACTTT. It specifies CASSLNYNSPLHF.

For this clone: The same CDR3 can be traced to other DNA sequences in this sample. This chain joins TRBV5-1 and TRBJ1-1, with a weak D call TRBD1 (6 bases). Between the trimmed V and J ends, which lost 0 bases and 0 bases, there was a span of 9 bases. CDR3 length: 15 amino acids. Germline V gene data show CDR1 as SGHRS and CDR2 as YFSETQ. For the CDR3, the DNA is TGCGCCAGCAGCTTGGTGGGGGGCGTGAACACTGAAGCTTTCTTT. Translating it yields CASSLVGGVNTEAFF.

This chain's CDR3 is CAWSVMGTSLGSPLHF. For the CDR3, the DNA is TGTGCCTGGAGTGTAATGGGGACCTCCCTGGGTTCACCCCTCCACTTT. The rearrangement links TRBV30 to TRBJ1-6; tentative D call: TRBD1 (5 bases). The CDR3 consists of 16 residues. Germline V lookup: CDR1 GTSNPN, CDR2 SVGIG (reference sequence). Deletions cut 0 bases from V and 9 bases from J, with 18 bases between.

The rearrangement uses TRBV5-1 and TRBJ2-1; TRBD2 might be the D (6 bases). The germline V and J ends were trimmed by 4 bases and 2 bases, with 13 bases remaining between them. The CDR3 is 15 amino acids. Germline CDR1 SGHRS, CDR2 YFSETQ. The CDR3 is CASSLSGGTYNEQFF. For the CDR3, the DNA is TGCGCCAGCAGCCTTAGCGGAGGAACCTACAATGAGCAGTTCTTC.

This chain uses TRBV27 with TRBJ1-5; D gene uncertain. The CDR3 extends over 14 amino acids. V dropped 0 bases and J dropped 7 bases, with 10 bases sitting between them. Germline CDR1 is MNHEY and CDR2 is SMNVEV (reference sequence). In DNA form, the CDR3 reads TGTGCCAGCAGTTTATCGAGGGCATCCCAGCCCCAGCATTTT. It yields the protein CASSLSRASQPQHF.

Only a few counts were recorded for this clone. V usage is TRBV28 and J usage is TRBJ2-7; 10 nucleotides line up with TRBD1. Germline values: CDR1 MDHEN, CDR2 SYDVKM. This CDR3 has 14 residues. The ends lost 6 bases at V and 3 bases at J; junction bases unmatched: 5. The CDR3 DNA is TGTGCCAGCAGGCGGACAGGGGGGAACTACGAGCAGTACTTC. This codes for CASRRTGGNYEQYF.

The rearrangement uses TRBV7-2 and TRBJ1-6; 11 nucleotides match TRBD1. V lost 7 bases, J lost 8 bases, and 4 bases stayed unmatched. This CDR3 region has 14 residues. Germline V gene lookup returns CDR1 SGHTA and CDR2 FQGNSA. Here the CDR3 reads CASTLDRGHSPLHF. The CDR3 DNA sequence: TGTGCCAGCACCCTGGACAGGGGGCATTCACCCCTCCACTTT.

V usage is TRBV10-3 and J usage is TRBJ2-1, with a weak D call TRBD2 (6 bases). CDR1 and CDR2 (germline): ENHRY, SYGVKD. Deletions cut 3 bases from V and 8 bases from J, with 14 bases between. The CDR3 extends over 14 amino acids. The CDR3 here is CAISDRREEDEQFF. The CDR3 DNA sequence: TGTGCCATCAGTGACAGGCGGGAAGAGGATGAGCAGTTCTTC.

The chain employs TRBV5-1 and TRBJ2-1, with D unclear. Deletions cut 0 bases from V and 0 bases from J, with 7 bases between. Germline lookup yields CDR1 SGHRS and CDR2 YFSETQ. The CDR3 is 15 residues long. The CDR3 nucleotides are TGCGCCAGCAGCTTGGACGCCAGCTCCTACAATGAGCAGTTCTTC. Its protein product is CASSLDASSYNEQFF. Based on the CDR3 plus reference TRBV5-1 and TRBJ2-1, the full variable domain is KAGVTQTPRYLIKTRGQQVTLSCSPISGHRSVSWYQQTPGQGLQFLFEYFSETQRNKGNFPGRFSGRQFSNSRSEMNVSTLELGDSALYLCASSLDASSYNEQFFGPGTRLTVL.

This sequence joins TRBV7-9 and TRBJ2-2, with 7 bases matching TRBD1. The CDR3 consists of 15 residues. Germline trimming cut 4 bases from V and 1 base from J; bases unmatched to any gene: 3. Germline assignment: CDR1 SEHNR and CDR2 FQNEAQ (reference sequence). This chain's CDR3 is CASSSGQVNTGELFF. CDR3 in DNA: TGTGCCAGCAGCTCAGGACAGGTGAACACCGGGGAGCTGTTTTTT. The variable domain in full, with the rest retrieved from reference TRBV7-9 and TRBJ2-2, is DTGVSQNPRHKITKRGQNVTFRCDPISEHNRLYWYRQTLGQGPEFLTYFQNEAQLEKSRLLSDRFSAERPKGSFSTLEIQRTEQGDSAMYLCASSSGQVNTGELFFGEGSRLTVL.

J is TRBJ2-3 and V is TRBV10-2; 11 nucleotides match TRBD2. The junction had 1 base not matched to a gene; V was cut back by 6 bases and J by 2 bases. Germline CDR1 WSHSY, CDR2 SAAADI. The CDR3 totals 14 residues. This CDR3 is CASRGLAATDTQYF. Here the CDR3 DNA reads TGCGCCAGCAGGGGACTAGCGGCCACAGATACGCAGTATTTT.

V is TRBV11-1 and J is TRBJ1-3, with D maybe TRBD1 (5 bases). Looked up from germline, CDR1 is SGHAT and CDR2 is FQDESV (reference sequence). The CDR3 contains 14 residues. V lost 6 bases to trimming and J lost 4 bases, with 13 bases between them. DNA for the CDR3: TGTGCCAGCAGTTCTTGGGACGTCGGAAACACCATATATTTT. It is translated as CASSSWDVGNTIYF.